These 25 T cell receptor beta chains were sequenced from one sample in a study of cytomegalovirus exposure and HLA in healthy donors. PCR primers comprised 60 Vbeta and 13 Jbeta primers. Generated by immunoSEQ multiplex PCR, the TCRdb table keeps only in-frame clones and is missing some. Of 90,000 to 110,000 clones in the sample, around 74% were seen once. The sequencing input was PBMCs. The receptors were gathered from a man aged 40-50 years in good health and CMV-seronegative.

The rearrangement joins TRBV9 to TRBJ2-3, with TRBD2 matching 7 bases. The V segment lost 0 bases and the J segment 6 bases; nucleotides outside the gene matches: 13. The germline V gene has CDR1 SGDLS and CDR2 YYNGEE. The CDR3 covers 17 residues. The CDR3 DNA reads TGTGCCAGCAGCGTAGCTGAAGTGGGAGGGCTCAGGGATACGCAGTATTTT. Protein product: CASSVAEVGGLRDTQYF.

The gene calls are TRBV7-8 and TRBJ1-5; D uncertain. This CDR3 contains 14 residues. V lost 2 bases and J 4 bases, leaving 9 bases between the germline ends. CDR1 SGHVS and CDR2 FQNEAQ come from the germline V gene. This chain's CDR3 is CASSLLGGNQPQHF. Written as DNA, the CDR3 is TGTGCCAGCAGCTTATTAGGAGGGAATCAGCCCCAGCATTTT.

The chain joins TRBV5-1 to TRBJ1-2; maybe TRBD1 (5 bases). V lost 8 bases to trimming and J lost 6 bases, with 26 bases between them. In germline, CDR1 is SGHRS, CDR2 YFSETQ. This CDR3 has 16 amino acids. The CDR3 coding sequence is TGCGCCAGTGGGGGGATAAGTCGACGGCGTGAGCATGGCTACACCTTC. Translating it yields CASGGISRRREHGYTF. Full variable domain (missing parts from reference TRBV5-1 and TRBJ1-2): KAGVTQTPRYLIKTRGQQVTLSCSPISGHRSVSWYQQTPGQGLQFLFEYFSETQRNKGNFPGRFSGRQFSNSRSEMNVSTLELGDSALYLCASGGISRRREHGYTFGSGTRLTVV.

The chain is built from TRBV18 and TRBJ2-3; 11 bases are shared with TRBD1. Germline CDR1 reads KGHSH; CDR2 reads LQKENI. There are 15 residues in the CDR3. V lost 5 bases to trimming and J lost 3 bases; unmatched junction nucleotides: 4. CDR3 coding DNA: TGTGCCAGCTCAACAGGACAGGGGGCGACAGATACGCAGTATTTT. Residues: CASSTGQGATDTQYF.

This clone was observed a handful of times. The rearrangement links TRBV5-6 to TRBJ1-6; perhaps TRBD1 as D (6 bases). This CDR3 has 14 residues. Per the germline V gene, CDR1 is SGHDT and CDR2 is YYEEEE. Between the trimmed V and J ends, which lost 3 bases and 10 bases, there was a span of 14 bases. DNA for the CDR3: TGTGCCAGCAGCTGGGCTCAGGGGCGATCACCCCTCCACTTT. The encoded protein is CASSWAQGRSPLHF.

This clone was seen more than once but under ten times. This chain joins TRBV7-9 and TRBJ1-2; 8 bases agree with TRBD1. This CDR3 is built from 16 residues. The germline CDR1 and CDR2 sequences are SEHNR and FQNEAQ (reference sequence). The J segment lost 4 bases and the V segment lost 1 base, leaving 8 bases of the junction unmatched. The CDR3 sequence: CASSLGGQDQFYGYTF. The CDR3 DNA reads TGTGCCAGCAGCTTAGGGGGACAGGACCAGTTCTATGGCTACACCTTC.

The chain couples TRBV5-5 to TRBJ1-4; 9 nucleotides agree with TRBD1. The CDR3 has 15 amino acids. J gave up 5 bases and V 1 base, and 3 bases lay outside the gene matches. Germline-derived CDR1 and CDR2 are SGHKS and YYEKEE (reference sequence). For the CDR3, the DNA is TGTGCCAGCAGCTTGATGGACAGGGGAAATGAAAAACTGTTTTTT. Protein sequence: CASSLMDRGNEKLFF.

This clone was observed once. The genes are TRBV18 and TRBJ2-7, with 8 positions matching TRBD2. Per germline, CDR1 KGHSH and CDR2 LQKENI. The V and J ends lost 0 bases and 5 bases, in that order; junction bases with no gene match: 6. CDR3 length: 15 residues. CDR3 sequence (DNA): TGTGCCAGCTCACCACCAGGGAATAGCGGGAACGAGCAGTACTTC. Translating gives CASSPPGNSGNEQYF.

V and J are TRBV30 and TRBJ2-7; D might be TRBD1 (7 bases). CDR1 and CDR2 from the germline V gene are GTSNPN and SVGIG (reference sequence). This CDR3 is built from 15 residues. V was trimmed by 0 bases and J by 2 bases, leaving 14 bases between them. CDR3 sequence reads: CAWSVASGGPYEQYF. CDR3 coding DNA: TGTGCCTGGAGTGTTGCGTCAGGGGGGCCCTACGAGCAGTACTTC.

This chain uses TRBV7-9 with TRBJ2-7; 10 bases map to TRBD1. Germline trimming cut 5 bases from V and 0 bases from J; bases unmatched to any gene: 7. Germline V CDR1 and CDR2: SEHNR, FQNEAQ (reference sequence). CDR3 length equals 16 residues. This CDR3 is CASSPRDRGPSYEQYF. CDR3 DNA sequence: TGTGCCAGCAGCCCCCGCGACAGGGGGCCCTCCTACGAGCAGTACTTC.

The J gene is TRBJ2-5, the V gene TRBV6-5, with D possibly matching TRBD2 (7 bases). The CDR3 spans 14 residues. The germline V gene has CDR1 MNHEY and CDR2 SVGAGI. V was pared by 5 bases and J by 5 bases, with 15 bases between. The DNA of the CDR3 is TGTGCCAGCAGTGGGAGGGGGTCTTGGGAGACCCAGTACTTC. Its translation is CASSGRGSWETQYF.

This clone was recorded a few times. V gene TRBV25-1 combines with J gene TRBJ1-5; D might be TRBD1 (5 bases). This CDR3 region has 13 residues. V was cut by 5 bases and J by 5 bases, with 10 bases left in between. Germline CDR1 reads MGHDK; CDR2 reads SYGVNS. CDR3 sequence reads: CASSLGQYQPQHF. CDR3 in DNA: TGTGCCAGCAGTTTAGGACAATATCAGCCCCAGCATTTT.

This clone was seen only once. CDR3 nucleotide sequence: TGTGCCTGGAACCGCCAAAGGACTAGCACTACCTACGAGCAGTACTTC. It specifies CAWNRQRTSTTYEQYF. This sequence joins TRBV30 and TRBJ2-7, with 8 bases lining up with TRBD2. The CDR3 loop spans 16 amino acids. With V trimmed by 4 bases and J by 2 bases, 13 bases remained unmatched. Germline V lookup: CDR1 GTSNPN, CDR2 SVGIG (reference sequence).

The CDR3 DNA sequence: TGTGCCAGCAAGAGAGGGTACATCGATACGCAGTATTTT. This encodes CASKRGYIDTQYF. V gene TRBV6-5 combines with J gene TRBJ2-3; tentatively, D is TRBD2 (5 bases). Germline loops: CDR1 MNHEY, CDR2 SVGAGI. Trimming left V 7 bases short and J 6 bases short, with 14 bases between. The CDR3 loop spans 13 amino acids.

J is TRBJ2-7 and V is TRBV10-1, with 7 bases fitting TRBD1. The CDR3 spans 12 residues. Trimming took 6 bases from V and 2 from J; bases not matched to a gene: 1. CDR1 is WNHNN, CDR2 SYGVQD, per germline (reference sequence). The CDR3, as DNA: TGCGCCAGCAGAGGGGGCACCTACGAGCAGTACTTC. This codes for CASRGGTYEQYF.

There are a few counts of this clone. The sample holds other DNA sequences that translate to the same CDR3. The gene calls are TRBV6-5 and TRBJ2-7; 8 bases fit TRBD2. The CDR3 spans 12 residues. In germline, CDR1 is MNHEY, CDR2 SVGAGI. The ends lost 4 bases at V and 4 bases at J; junction bases unmatched: 0. This CDR3 is CASSSGGYEQYF. The CDR3 nucleotides read TGTGCCAGCAGTTCGGGGGGGTACGAGCAGTACTTC.

The chain recombines TRBV29-1 with TRBJ2-2, with 7 bases identical to TRBD2. Germline loops: CDR1 SQVTM, CDR2 ANQGSEA. This CDR3 is built from 13 residues. The J segment lost 6 bases and the V segment lost 1 base, leaving 2 bases of the junction unmatched. The CDR3 DNA is TGCAGCGTTGAAGCTAGCGGTCCCGGGGAGCTGTTTTTT. This encodes CSVEASGPGELFF.

The chain has TRBV7-9 and TRBJ1-4, with TRBD1 as a possible D gene (5 bases). Trimming pared 1 base from V and 0 bases from J, leaving 18 bases between. CDR3 length: 19 residues. CDR1 and CDR2 (germline): SEHNR, FQNEAQ (reference sequence). The CDR3 protein is CASSLGDRFRGATNEKLFF. Written as DNA, the CDR3 is TGTGCCAGCAGCTTAGGAGACAGATTCCGAGGTGCAACTAATGAAAAACTGTTTTTT.

This chain joins TRBV5-1 and TRBJ2-3; 7 nucleotides agree with TRBD2. With V trimmed by 0 bases and J by 5 bases, 9 bases remained unmatched. Germline-derived CDR1 and CDR2 are SGHRS and YFSETQ. The CDR3 extends over 16 amino acids. The CDR3 loop reads CASSLVGAGKQDTQYF. The CDR3 nucleotides are TGCGCCAGCAGCTTGGTTGGAGCGGGAAAACAAGATACGCAGTATTTT.

By share, this clone counts as medium-sized. The V and J genes are TRBV4-3 and TRBJ1-3; no firm D call. The CDR3 loop spans 17 amino acids. The germline CDR1 and CDR2 sequences are LGHNA and YSLEER. V lost 2 bases and J 7 bases, leaving 21 bases between the germline ends. CDR3: CASSQSFAPVQRNTIYF. The CDR3 DNA reads as TGCGCCAGCAGCCAATCTTTTGCCCCAGTTCAGCGGAACACCATATATTTT.

The chain is built from TRBV11-2 and TRBJ1-5, with D tentatively TRBD1 (5 bases). The germline V gene encodes CDR1 SGHAT and CDR2 FQNNGV. This CDR3 has 15 amino acids. Trimming removed 0 bases at V and 6 bases at J, with 12 bases between. The CDR3 sequence is CASSLDSGVRQPQHF. For the CDR3, the DNA is TGTGCCAGCAGCTTAGATTCGGGGGTGCGTCAGCCCCAGCATTTT.

This clone came up a few times. This rearrangement joins TRBV19 to TRBJ1-6; D is unresolved. CDR3 length equals 14 residues. The germline gives CDR1 LNHDA, CDR2 SQIVND (reference sequence). Deletions cut 5 bases from V and 6 bases from J, with 11 bases between. CDR3 sequence reads: CASSSGGSNSPLHF. The CDR3 nucleotides read TGTGCCAGTAGTTCGGGCGGGAGTAATTCACCCCTCCACTTT.

This rearrangement joins TRBV21-1 to TRBJ2-7; TRBD1, as called in the table, went unchecked against the DNA. TRBV21-1 is classified as a pseudogene. The CDR3 runs 14 residues. CDR3 DNA sequence: TGTGCCAGCAGCAAAAGGAACAGACATCACGAGCAGTACTTC. Translated: CASSKRNRHHEQYF.

This clone was seen more than once but under ten times. The genes are TRBV10-3 and TRBJ1-3, with no clear D. This CDR3 region has 16 residues. V lost 4 bases and J 0 bases, leaving 13 bases between the germline ends. The germline CDR1 and CDR2 sequences are ENHRY and SYGVKD. CDR3: CAISGAAGSSGNTIYF. In DNA form, the CDR3 reads TGTGCCATCAGTGGGGCAGCGGGGAGCTCTGGAAACACCATATATTTT.

This clone appeared a single time. The J gene is TRBJ2-7, the V gene TRBV28; 9 bases align to TRBD1. V lost 6 bases to trimming and J lost 5 bases; unmatched junction nucleotides: 11. This CDR3 is 15 amino acids long. Germline CDR1 and CDR2: MDHEN and SYDVKM. This CDR3 reads CASRGDRDILDEQYF. The CDR3 coding sequence is TGTGCCAGCAGGGGGGACAGGGACATTTTAGACGAGCAGTACTTC.